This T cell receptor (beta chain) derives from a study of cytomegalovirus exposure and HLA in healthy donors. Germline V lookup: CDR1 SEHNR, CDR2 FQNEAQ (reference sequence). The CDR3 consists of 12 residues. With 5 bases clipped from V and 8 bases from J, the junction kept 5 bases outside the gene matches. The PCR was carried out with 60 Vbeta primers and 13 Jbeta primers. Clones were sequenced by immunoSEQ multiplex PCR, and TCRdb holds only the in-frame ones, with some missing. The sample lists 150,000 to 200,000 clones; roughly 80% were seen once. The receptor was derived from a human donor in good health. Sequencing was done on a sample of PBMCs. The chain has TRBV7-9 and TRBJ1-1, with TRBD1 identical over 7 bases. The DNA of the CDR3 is TGTGCCAGCAGCCCCCGACAGGGAGAAGCTTTCTTT. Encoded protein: CASSPRQGEAFF.